A selection of T cell receptor beta chains follows, all from one sample in a study of shared clonotypes between healthy human individuals. Libraries were prepared by immunoSEQ multiplex PCR; TCRdb keeps only in-frame clonotypes and omits some of them. The profile covers 2 million to 3 million clones, with approximately 92% appearing a single time and over 0.12% taken by the ten largest. The sample comprised naive CD4+ T cells sorted from blood. The receptor source for this set is a man younger than 35 in good health. The CDR3 runs from the conserved cysteine through the conserved F or W. Fields, in order: V gene, J gene, clone size, D gene, CDR3 DNA, CDR3 protein. D genes are given only for firm matches. Some rows mark clone size as missing; the rest say once, few, many or name a class of expanded clone.

TRBV5-6,TRBJ2-3,-,TRBD2,TGTGCCAGCAGCTTCTCCCTAGCGGGAAGCACAGATACGCAGTATTTT,CASSFSLAGSTDTQYF
TRBV19,TRBJ1-5,once,-,TGTGCCAGTAGGGAAACAGACCGAAATCAGCCCCAGCATTTT,CASRETDRNQPQHF
TRBV19,TRBJ1-1,few,-,TGTGCCAGTAGTCTGTCCCGTAACACTGAAGCTTTCTTT,CASSLSRNTEAFF
TRBV29-1,TRBJ1-2,-,TRBD1,TGCAGCGTGCTCCAGGGGGTCTATGGCTACACCTTC,CSVLQGVYGYTF
TRBV5-6,TRBJ1-5,-,-,TGTGCCAGCAGCATCTTTCCAGGGCCTCTGGAGCCCCAGCATTTT,CASSIFPGPLEPQHF
TRBV7-9,TRBJ2-3,-,-,TGTGCCAGCAGCTACGGGACCTCCACAGATACGCAGTATTTT,CASSYGTSTDTQYF
TRBV6-1,TRBJ1-6,-,-,TGTGCCAGCAGGAAGACAGAAATCAATTCACCCCTCCACTTT,CASRKTEINSPLHF
TRBV27,TRBJ2-6,-,-,TGTGCCAGCAGTTTGTATCGCTCTGGGGCCAACGTCCTGACTTTC,CASSLYRSGANVLTF
TRBV5-1,TRBJ1-6,-,-,TGCGCCAGCAGCTCCGAGGGGTTGCCCCCCCTCCACTTT,CASSSEGLPPLHF
TRBV30,TRBJ2-3,-,TRBD2,TGTGCCTGGAGTATGACTAGCGGGAGGGCCAGGGGAGATACGCAGTATTTT,CAWSMTSGRARGDTQYF
TRBV6-5,TRBJ2-1,once,TRBD2,TGTGCCAGCAGTTACTCCCGCGGGAGATACAATGAGCAGTTCTTC,CASSYSRGRYNEQFF
TRBV7-9,TRBJ2-1,-,-,TGTGCCAGCAGCTTAGGGAATTTACAGTGGGTCAATGAGCAGTTCTTC,CASSLGNLQWVNEQFF
TRBV5-1,TRBJ1-1,-,TRBD1,TGCGCCAGCAGCTTGCCGACAGGGGGCGCGGGTGAAGCTTTCTTT,CASSLPTGGAGEAFF
TRBV14,TRBJ2-3,-,-,TGTGCCAGCAGCCAAGATAGGATTGCGCAGTATTTT,CASSQDRIAQYF
TRBV15,TRBJ1-1,-,TRBD1,TGTGCCACCAGCAGAGCACAGGGGATGAACACTGAAGCTTTCTTT,CATSRAQGMNTEAFF
TRBV5-1,TRBJ1-6,-,TRBD1,TGCGCCAGCAAGGGGAAGACAGGGGGGATCAATTCACCCCTCCACTTT,CASKGKTGGINSPLHF
TRBV25-1,TRBJ1-1,few,-,TGTGCCAGCGTATCGAACACTGAAGCTTTCTTT,CASVSNTEAFF
TRBV18,TRBJ2-2,-,TRBD1,TGTGCCAGCTCACCACCGACAGGGGGCGAGAGCACCGGGGAGCTGTTTTTT,CASSPPTGGESTGELFF
TRBV18,TRBJ1-4,-,TRBD1,TGTGCCAGCTCACCCGGGGACAGGGCGGGTGAAAAACTGTTTTTT,CASSPGDRAGEKLFF
TRBV9,TRBJ2-5,-,TRBD2,TGTGCCAGCAGCGTAGGGGGACTAGCCCAAGAGACCCAGTACTTC,CASSVGGLAQETQYF
TRBV6-6,TRBJ1-1,-,TRBD1,TGTGCCAGCAGTCCAGGGACAGGGGGATACACTGAAGCTTTCTTT,CASSPGTGGYTEAFF
TRBV6-5,TRBJ1-2,few,-,TGTGCCAGCAGCTCGGCTTATGGCTACACCTTC,CASSSAYGYTF
TRBV6-5,TRBJ2-1,-,-,TGTGCCAGCAGTGCGCCGGGACGCTACAACAATGAGCAGTTCTTC,CASSAPGRYNNEQFF
TRBV19,TRBJ2-5,-,-,TGTGCCAGTAGTATGGGTGGGATTCAAGAGACCCAGTACTTC,CASSMGGIQETQYF
TRBV6-5,TRBJ2-7,-,TRBD1,TGTGCCAGCAGTTACGCGGCCAGGGGGTCCTACGAGCAGTACTTC,CASSYAARGSYEQYF
TRBV7-2,TRBJ2-7,-,TRBD2,TGTGCCAGCAGCTTCGGGACTAGCGGGAGGGCACGGCTGGACGAGCAGTACTTC,CASSFGTSGRARLDEQYF
TRBV4-3,TRBJ1-6,-,-,TGCGCCAGCAGCCAAGAGACCGGAGGTAATTCACCCCTCCACTTT,CASSQETGGNSPLHF
TRBV4-3,TRBJ2-2,-,TRBD2,TGCGCCAGCAGCCAACATCCGGGAGGCTCGGCAGCCGGGGAGCTGTTTTTT,CASSQHPGGSAAGELFF
TRBV7-9,TRBJ1-2,-,TRBD1,TGTGCCAGCAGCTTCGATACCGGGACAGTAAACTATGGCTACACCTTC,CASSFDTGTVNYGYTF
TRBV9,TRBJ1-1,-,-,TGTGCCAGCAGCGTGGGGTTGGGGGGAACCTTGAACACTGAAGCTTTCTTT,CASSVGLGGTLNTEAFF
TRBV6-1,TRBJ1-2,once,TRBD1,TGTGCCAGCAACCCGGGACAGAACTATGGCTACACCTTC,CASNPGQNYGYTF
TRBV7-8,TRBJ2-3,-,-,TGTGCCAGCAGCAACCCCGACCGGTTTGGGACAGATACGCAGTATTTT,CASSNPDRFGTDTQYF
TRBV6-1,TRBJ2-5,-,TRBD2,TGTGCCAGCAGTGAATCTATAAGCGGGGGAGAGACCCAGTACTTC,CASSESISGGETQYF
TRBV30,TRBJ2-1,-,-,TGTGCCTGGGTGGGGGCATGGCACAATGAGCAGTTCTTC,CAWVGAWHNEQFF
TRBV5-3,TRBJ2-1,-,TRBD2,TGTGCCAGAAGCTTGGATTGGGAGGGCAGGAGAAAATCCCTGAACAATGAGCAGTTCTTC,CARSLDWEGRRKSLNNEQFF
TRBV28,TRBJ1-5,-,TRBD1,TGTGCCAGCAGTTTATTGGCCCGGACAGGGAGCAATCAGCCCCAGCATTTT,CASSLLARTGSNQPQHF
TRBV7-2,TRBJ2-7,-,TRBD2,TGTGCCAGCAGCCAAACGGGAGGGCCTTATGAGCAGTACTTC,CASSQTGGPYEQYF
TRBV5-4,TRBJ2-7,-,TRBD2,TGTGCCAGCAGCACCGCCTCTAGCGGGGGTGGCTCCTACGAGCAGTACTTC,CASSTASSGGGSYEQYF
TRBV19,TRBJ1-5,-,-,TGTGCCAGTAGTATCTCAGGGTTGGACCAGCCCCAGCATTTT,CASSISGLDQPQHF
TRBV7-2,TRBJ2-5,-,TRBD1,TGTGCCAGCAGCTTAGGACAGGGGTTGGCCCAGTACTTC,CASSLGQGLAQYF
TRBV10-1,TRBJ2-3,-,-,TGCGCCAGCAGCCGGGACCATAGCACAGATACGCAGTATTTT,CASSRDHSTDTQYF
TRBV21-1,TRBJ2-7,-,-,TGTGCCAGCAGCAAATCCCGACAGGGAAGGTGTAGCGGGGTCGCCTACGAGCAGTACTTC,CASSKSRQGRCSGVAYEQYF
TRBV5-8,TRBJ2-7,-,TRBD1,TGTGCCAGCAGCCTCCGGACAGGGGGGTACGAGCAGTACTTC,CASSLRTGGYEQYF
TRBV6-4,TRBJ1-2,-,-,TGTGCCAGCAGTGACTCCAGCTTAGGCTATGGCTACACCTTC,CASSDSSLGYGYTF
TRBV7-9,TRBJ2-2,-,-,TGTGCCAGCAGCTTAGTCGCCAACACCGGGGAGCTGTTTTTT,CASSLVANTGELFF